One and the same sample provided the 20 T cell receptor beta chains below, sequenced in a study of blood T cell repertoires in COVID-19. Clones were read by immunoSEQ multiplex PCR, and TCRdb kept only the in-frame ones, dropping some. This table has fewer than 350,000 clones, 86% appearing once. Sequenced: peripheral blood. The source is a woman aged 25-40 years with COVID-19, enrolled during active disease.

CDR3 bases: TGTGCCAGCAGTCTATCGCCAGGGGCGGGGGGCCAAGAGACCCAGTACTTC. Translation: CASSLSPGAGGQETQYF. The chain joins TRBV6-6 to TRBJ2-5; 8 bases fit TRBD2. This CDR3 has 17 amino acids. Germline V lookup: CDR1 MNHNY, CDR2 SVGAGI (reference sequence). J lost 1 base, V lost 5 bases, and 12 bases had no gene match.

CDR3 sequence: CASSYGGAYGYTF. For the CDR3, the DNA is TGTGCCAGCAGTTACGGGGGCGCCTATGGCTACACCTTC. V gene TRBV6-5 combines with J gene TRBJ1-2, with D possibly matching TRBD1 (6 bases). CDR3 length: 13 residues. The ends were cut back, 2 bases at V and 4 bases at J, with 8 bases in the middle. Germline V gene data show CDR1 as MNHEY and CDR2 as SVGAGI.

The rearrangement links TRBV4-2 to TRBJ1-5; D is ambiguous. The germline V gene encodes CDR1 LGHNA and CDR2 YNFKEQ. The V end was cut by 7 bases, the J end by 0 bases, with 13 bases between. The CDR3 has 15 residues. In nucleotides, the CDR3 is TGTGCCAGCACTGGCCGGGAATATAGCAATCAGCCCCAGCATTTT. Translating gives CASTGREYSNQPQHF.

V and J are TRBV2 and TRBJ1-6; D is possibly TRBD1 (6 bases). This CDR3 has 15 amino acids. V gave up 3 bases and J gave up 10 bases, with 16 bases separating them. Germline assignment: CDR1 SNHLY and CDR2 FYNNEI. The CDR3 DNA reads as TGTGCCAGCAGTGATTGGGCAGGGGAGATGTCACCCCTCCACTTT. Its protein product is CASSDWAGEMSPLHF.

V usage is TRBV4-1 and J usage is TRBJ1-2; 7 bases agree with TRBD1. J gave up 2 bases and V 2 bases, and 2 bases lay outside the gene matches. The CDR3 spans 14 residues. Germline assignment: CDR1 MGHRA and CDR2 YSYEKL. As DNA, the CDR3 is TGCGCCAGCAGCCAACTACAGGGGAACTATGGCTACACCTTC. This codes for CASSQLQGNYGYTF.

V usage is TRBV6-5 and J usage is TRBJ1-5; TRBD1 might be the D (6 bases). The V gene lost 10 bases and the J gene lost 6 bases, with 19 bases spanning the gap. The CDR3 has 14 amino acids. Germline CDR1 reads MNHEY; CDR2 reads SVGAGI. CDR3 sequence reads: CATQGLQGGQPQHF. The CDR3 region has the DNA TGTGCCACTCAGGGGTTGCAGGGCGGTCAGCCCCAGCATTTT.

The table lists this clone with a few counts. The gene calls are TRBV19 and TRBJ1-1, with D unclear. This CDR3 is 13 amino acids long. Looked up from germline, CDR1 is LNHDA and CDR2 is SQIVND (reference sequence). V lost 6 bases to trimming and J lost 3 bases, with 11 bases between them. CDR3 in DNA: TGTGCCAGTAGGCGAGGAGTAGACACTGAAGCTTTCTTT. It is translated as CASRRGVDTEAFF.

The rearrangement joins TRBV30 to TRBJ2-4, with D unclear. The CDR3 runs 14 residues. Trimming removed 3 bases from V and 0 bases from J, with 9 bases in between. Per germline, CDR1 GTSNPN and CDR2 SVGIG (reference sequence). CDR3 region: CAWRGPGAKNIQYF. CDR3 nucleotide sequence: TGTGCCTGGAGGGGTCCAGGAGCCAAAAACATTCAGTACTTC.

The rearrangement joins TRBV28 to TRBJ2-7, with TRBD2 as a possible D gene (6 bases). Germline V gene lookup returns CDR1 MDHEN and CDR2 SYDVKM. Trimming stripped 3 bases from V and 2 bases from J, with 20 bases between. The CDR3 covers 17 residues. The CDR3 bases are TGTGCCAGCAGTTTGTATGTTAGAACCGGAGGGCCCTACGAGCAGTACTTC. Translating gives CASSLYVRTGGPYEQYF. The full variable domain, in which reference TRBV28 and TRBJ2-7 provide the parts outside the CDR3, is DVKVTQSSRYLVKRTGEKVFLECVQDMDHENMFWYRQDPGLGLRLIYFSYDVKMKEKGDIPEGYSVSREKKERFSLILESASTNQTSMYLCASSLYVRTGGPYEQYFGPGTRLTVT.

The table lists this clone with a few counts. The chain uses TRBV7-9 and TRBJ1-1; D gene unclear. V was cut by 2 bases and J by 7 bases, with 8 bases left in between. Germline V CDR1 and CDR2: SEHNR, FQNEAQ (reference sequence). The CDR3 covers 12 residues. The CDR3 DNA is TGTGCCAGCAGCTTAATGACATATGAAGCTTTCTTT. As protein: CASSLMTYEAFF.

The CDR3 is CASSPSWLAGGQETQYF. For the CDR3, the DNA is TGCGCCAGCAGCCCAAGCTGGTTAGCGGGGGGCCAAGAGACCCAGTACTTC. V and J are TRBV4-1 and TRBJ2-5; 10 nucleotides match TRBD2. CDR1 and CDR2 from the germline V gene are MGHRA and YSYEKL. The CDR3 sequence is 17 residues long. V was pared by 4 bases and J by 1 base, with 9 bases of the junction left unmatched.

This sequence joins TRBV27 and TRBJ2-3; 11 nucleotides match TRBD2. V shed 5 bases and J 4 bases; nucleotides not matched to a gene: 14. CDR3 length equals 18 residues. The V gene's germline CDR1 is MNHEY and CDR2 SMNVEV (reference sequence). CDR3 nucleotide sequence: TGTGCCAGCAGTCCCCGAGGGTTTCTAGCGGGGGGCGCAGATACGCAGTATTTT. Translating it yields CASSPRGFLAGGADTQYF.

The rearrangement joins TRBV20-1 to TRBJ1-1, with 8 bases that match TRBD1. V was pared by 6 bases and J by 11 bases, with 8 bases of the junction left unmatched. The germline V gene encodes CDR1 DFQATT and CDR2 SNEGSKA (reference sequence). This CDR3 is built from 11 residues. In DNA form, the CDR3 reads TGCAGTGCCGGGGGGAGGACAGGGGCTTTCTTT. As protein: CSAGGRTGAFF.

The V and J genes are TRBV27 and TRBJ2-7; 9 positions match TRBD1. V trimming: 4 bases; J trimming: 7 bases; junction bases outside the gene matches: 11. Germline assignment: CDR1 MNHEY and CDR2 SMNVEV (reference sequence). The length of the CDR3 is 15 residues. The DNA of the CDR3 is TGTGCCAGCAGTTCCCTAACGGGACAGGGTGATGAGCAGTACTTC. It is translated as CASSSLTGQGDEQYF.

The rearrangement uses TRBV4-2 and TRBJ1-1, with D possibly being TRBD1 (6 bases). The germline V gene encodes CDR1 LGHNA and CDR2 YNFKEQ. V was shortened by 0 bases and J by 1 base, with 12 bases between the two germline ends. The CDR3 is 16 amino acids. CDR3 region: CASSQEAGQTNTEAFF. DNA of the CDR3: TGTGCCAGCAGCCAAGAAGCCGGACAGACGAACACTGAAGCTTTCTTT.

This clone has just one count. The V and J genes are TRBV4-1 and TRBJ1-3; D gene unclear. Trimming pared 0 bases from V and 4 bases from J, leaving 10 bases between. CDR1 and CDR2 from the germline V gene are MGHRA and YSYEKL. The CDR3 length is 15 residues. CDR3 nucleotide sequence: TGCGCCAGCAGCCAAGATAACGGTGCAGGAAACACCATATATTTT. The encoded protein is CASSQDNGAGNTIYF.

This clone has a single count. The rearrangement uses TRBV11-2 and TRBJ2-7; D ambiguous. Looked up from germline, CDR1 is SGHAT and CDR2 is FQNNGV. The V end lost 5 bases, the J end lost 4 bases, and 15 bases lay between the germline ends. This CDR3 is 14 amino acids long. The CDR3 DNA reads as TGTGCCAGCAGCCCCGACCTTCGACTGTACGAGCAGTACTTC. Amino acids: CASSPDLRLYEQYF.

The chain employs TRBV28 and TRBJ1-5; possibly TRBD1 for D (6 bases). CDR3 size: 15 residues. The V gene lost 6 bases and the J gene lost 4 bases, with 16 bases spanning the gap. The germline CDR1 and CDR2 sequences are MDHEN and SYDVKM. Written as DNA, the CDR3 is TGTGCCAGCAGCCCGGGCGGGGGCTTTAATCAGCCCCAGCATTTT. This encodes CASSPGGGFNQPQHF.

Here the CDR3 reads CASSSRDSAGYTF. The CDR3 DNA sequence: TGTGCCAGCAGCTCCCGGGACAGCGCTGGCTACACCTTC. The chain links TRBV2 to TRBJ1-2; TRBD1 agrees at 7 bases. Germline-derived CDR1 and CDR2 are SNHLY and FYNNEI. The V segment lost 6 bases and the J segment 7 bases; nucleotides outside the gene matches: 8. The CDR3 loop spans 13 amino acids.

Remarks on this clone: The same CDR3 is also encoded by other DNA sequences in this sample. The genes are TRBV5-4 and TRBJ2-5; no definite D call. V dropped 1 base and J dropped 4 bases, with 11 bases sitting between them. CDR3 length equals 14 residues. Germline assignment: CDR1 SGHNT and CDR2 YYREEE (reference sequence). CDR3 nucleotide sequence: TGTGCCAGCAGCTTGTCCGGTAGTCGAGAGACCCAGTACTTC. Translation gives CASSLSGSRETQYF.